Listed here are 4 T cell receptor beta chains from one sample, sequenced in a study of response to subunit inactivated influenza vaccine. One entry per CDR3 protein results from TCRdb running MiXCR on the RT-PCR reads. The sample records about 700,000 distinct CDR3 sequences, less than 15% being singletons. The specimen comprised PBMCs from blood, sampled 14 days before vaccination. The source is a middle-aged man who received an inactivated influenza vaccine.

This rearrangement joins TRBV20-1 to TRBJ2-1, with a weak D call TRBD2 (5 bases). The V and J ends lost 0 bases and 9 bases respectively, with 9 bases between them. The length of the CDR3 is 12 residues. Germline V gene sequence: CDR1 DFQATT, CDR2 SNEGSKA (reference sequence). CDR3 amino acids: CSARDGLSEQFF. The CDR3 nucleotides read TGCAGTGCTAGAGACGGACTTAGTGAGCAGTTCTTC.

This clonotype came up a few times. The genes are TRBV11-2 and TRBJ2-3; 9 bases are a match to TRBD2. The germline V gene encodes CDR1 SGHAT and CDR2 FQNNGV. CDR3 length equals 17 residues. J lost 4 bases, V lost 5 bases, and 13 bases had no gene match. In DNA form, the CDR3 reads TGTGCCAGCAGCCTCCAGGGGGTAGCGGGAGCATCAGATACGCAGTATTTT. As protein: CASSLQGVAGASDTQYF.

The chain joins TRBV3-1 to TRBJ2-1; D is perhaps TRBD1 or TRBD2 (6 bases each). There are 15 residues in the CDR3. V was shortened by 3 bases and J by 9 bases, with 18 bases between the two germline ends. Germline CDR1 LGHDT, CDR2 YNNKEL (reference sequence). The CDR3 here is CASSQGGSGVAEQFF. In DNA form, the CDR3 reads TGTGCCAGCAGCCAGGGGGGCTCAGGGGTTGCTGAGCAGTTCTTC.

The V call is TRBV11-3, the J call TRBJ2-2; the D call may be TRBD1 or TRBD2 (6 bases each). V dropped 3 bases and J dropped 7 bases, with 18 bases sitting between them. Germline lookup yields CDR1 SGHNT and CDR2 YENEEA. The CDR3 sequence is 16 residues long. CDR3 loop: CASSFLGGSSGGELFF. The CDR3 nucleotides read TGTGCCAGCAGCTTCCTGGGGGGCTCATCGGGCGGGGAGCTGTTTTTT.